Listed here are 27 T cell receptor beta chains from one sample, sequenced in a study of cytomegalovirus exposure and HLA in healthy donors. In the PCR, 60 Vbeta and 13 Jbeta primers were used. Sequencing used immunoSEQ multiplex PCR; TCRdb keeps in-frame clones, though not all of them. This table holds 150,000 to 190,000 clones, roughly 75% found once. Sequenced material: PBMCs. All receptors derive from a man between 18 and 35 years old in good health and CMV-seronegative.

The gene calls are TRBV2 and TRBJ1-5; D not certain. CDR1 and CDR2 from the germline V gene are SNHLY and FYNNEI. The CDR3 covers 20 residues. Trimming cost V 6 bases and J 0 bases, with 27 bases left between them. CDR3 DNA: TGTGCCAGCAGCAGCAGCTTGACAAAACCCATTGGATATAGCAATCAGCCCCAGCATTTT. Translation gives CASSSSLTKPIGYSNQPQHF.

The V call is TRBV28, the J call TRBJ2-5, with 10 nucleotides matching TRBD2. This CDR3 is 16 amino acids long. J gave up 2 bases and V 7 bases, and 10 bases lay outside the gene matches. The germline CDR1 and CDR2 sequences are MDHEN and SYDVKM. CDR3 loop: CASTGLAGVGQETQYF. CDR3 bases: TGTGCCAGCACGGGGCTAGCGGGAGTCGGTCAAGAGACCCAGTACTTC. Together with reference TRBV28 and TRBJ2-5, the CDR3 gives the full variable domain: DVKVTQSSRYLVKRTGEKVFLECVQDMDHENMFWYRQDPGLGLRLIYFSYDVKMKEKGDIPEGYSVSREKKERFSLILESASTNQTSMYLCASTGLAGVGQETQYFGPGTRLLVL.

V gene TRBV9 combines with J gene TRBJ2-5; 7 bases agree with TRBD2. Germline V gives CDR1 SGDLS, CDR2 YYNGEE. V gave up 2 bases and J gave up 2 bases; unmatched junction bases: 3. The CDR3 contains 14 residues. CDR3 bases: TGTGCCAGCAGCGTTGGTAGCGGGCAAGAGACCCAGTACTTC. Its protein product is CASSVGSGQETQYF.

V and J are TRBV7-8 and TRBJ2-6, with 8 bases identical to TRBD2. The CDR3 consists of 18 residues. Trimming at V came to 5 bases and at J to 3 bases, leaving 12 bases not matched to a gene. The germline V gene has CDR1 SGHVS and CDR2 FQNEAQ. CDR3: CASSLLAALGSGANVLTF. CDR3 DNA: TGTGCCAGCAGCCTACTAGCGGCCCTAGGGAGTGGGGCCAACGTCCTGACTTTC.

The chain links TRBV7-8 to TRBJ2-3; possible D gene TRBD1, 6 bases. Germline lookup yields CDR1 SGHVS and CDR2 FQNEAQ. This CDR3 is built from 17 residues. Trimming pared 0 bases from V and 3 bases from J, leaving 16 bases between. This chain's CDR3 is CASSLAGWQGWTDTQYF. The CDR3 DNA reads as TGTGCCAGCAGCTTAGCGGGATGGCAGGGGTGGACAGATACGCAGTATTTT.

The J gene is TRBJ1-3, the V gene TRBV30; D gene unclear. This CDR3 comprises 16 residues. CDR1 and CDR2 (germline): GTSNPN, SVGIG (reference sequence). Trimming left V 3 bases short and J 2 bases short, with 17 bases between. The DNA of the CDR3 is TGTGCCTGGAGCGAACTCCGGGCGGGTCCTGGAAACACCATATATTTT. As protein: CAWSELRAGPGNTIYF.

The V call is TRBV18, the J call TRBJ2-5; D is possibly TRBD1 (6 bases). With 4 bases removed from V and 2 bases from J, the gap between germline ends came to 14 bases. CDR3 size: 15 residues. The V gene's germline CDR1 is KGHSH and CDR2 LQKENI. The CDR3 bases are TGTGCCAGCTCACTGCGGACAGCATTACAAGAGACCCAGTACTTC. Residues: CASSLRTALQETQYF.

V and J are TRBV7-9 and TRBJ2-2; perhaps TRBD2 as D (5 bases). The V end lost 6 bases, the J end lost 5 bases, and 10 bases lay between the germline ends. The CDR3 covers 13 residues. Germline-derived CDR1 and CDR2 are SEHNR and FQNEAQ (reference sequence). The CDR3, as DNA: TGTGCCAGCAGTTACCGGGGAACCGGGGAGCTGTTTTTT. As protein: CASSYRGTGELFF.

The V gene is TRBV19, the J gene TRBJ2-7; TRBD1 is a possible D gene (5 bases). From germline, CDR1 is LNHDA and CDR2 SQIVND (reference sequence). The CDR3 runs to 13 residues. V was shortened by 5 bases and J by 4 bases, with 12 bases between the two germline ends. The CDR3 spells CASSPPDKYEQYF. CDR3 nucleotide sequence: TGTGCCAGTAGTCCCCCGGACAAGTACGAGCAGTACTTC.

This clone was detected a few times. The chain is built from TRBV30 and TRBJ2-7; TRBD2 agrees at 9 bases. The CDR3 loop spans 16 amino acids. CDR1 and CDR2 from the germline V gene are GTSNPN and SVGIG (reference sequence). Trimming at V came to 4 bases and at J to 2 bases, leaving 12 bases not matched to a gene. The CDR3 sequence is CAWTHPRGGGAYEQYF. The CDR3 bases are TGTGCCTGGACCCACCCCCGGGGCGGGGGGGCCTACGAGCAGTACTTC.

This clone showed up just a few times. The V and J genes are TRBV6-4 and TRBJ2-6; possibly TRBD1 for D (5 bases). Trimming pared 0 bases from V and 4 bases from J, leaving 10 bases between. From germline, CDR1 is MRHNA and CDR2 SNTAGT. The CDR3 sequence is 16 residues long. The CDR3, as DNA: TGTGCCAGCAGTGACTCGACAGCTTCGGGGGCCAACGTCCTGACTTTC. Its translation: CASSDSTASGANVLTF.

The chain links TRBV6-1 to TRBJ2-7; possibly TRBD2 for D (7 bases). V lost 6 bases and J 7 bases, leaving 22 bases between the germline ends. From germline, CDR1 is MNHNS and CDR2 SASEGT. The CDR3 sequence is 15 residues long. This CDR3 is CASSAPMGGQGEQYF. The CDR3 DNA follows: TGTGCCAGCAGCGCCCCCATGGGGGGGCAAGGGGAGCAGTACTTC.

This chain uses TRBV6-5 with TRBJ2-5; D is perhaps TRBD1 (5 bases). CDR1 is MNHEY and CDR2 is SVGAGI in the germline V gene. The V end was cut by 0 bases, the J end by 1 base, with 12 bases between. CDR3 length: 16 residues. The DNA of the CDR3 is TGTGCCAGCAGTTACTCGGTTGGGCAGGGCCAAGAGACCCAGTACTTC. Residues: CASSYSVGQGQETQYF.

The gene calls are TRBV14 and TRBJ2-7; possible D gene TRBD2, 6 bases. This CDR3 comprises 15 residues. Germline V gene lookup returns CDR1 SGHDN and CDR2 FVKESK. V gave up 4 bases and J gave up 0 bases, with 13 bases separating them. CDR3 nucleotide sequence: TGTGCCAGCAGCCGGCCCGGGACTCCCTCCTACGAGCAGTACTTC. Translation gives CASSRPGTPSYEQYF.

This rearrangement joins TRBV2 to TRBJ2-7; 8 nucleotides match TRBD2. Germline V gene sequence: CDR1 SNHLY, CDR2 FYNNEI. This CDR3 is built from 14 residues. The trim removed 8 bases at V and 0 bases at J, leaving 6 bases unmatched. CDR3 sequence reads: CASGLAVSSYEQYF. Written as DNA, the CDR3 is TGTGCCAGCGGACTAGCAGTGAGCTCCTACGAGCAGTACTTC.

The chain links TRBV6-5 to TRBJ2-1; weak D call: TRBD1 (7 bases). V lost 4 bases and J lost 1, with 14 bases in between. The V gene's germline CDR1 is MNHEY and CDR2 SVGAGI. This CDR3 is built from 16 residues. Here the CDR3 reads CASSSVQGRSYNEQFF. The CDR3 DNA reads TGTGCCAGCAGTTCGGTACAGGGGAGGTCCTACAATGAGCAGTTCTTC.

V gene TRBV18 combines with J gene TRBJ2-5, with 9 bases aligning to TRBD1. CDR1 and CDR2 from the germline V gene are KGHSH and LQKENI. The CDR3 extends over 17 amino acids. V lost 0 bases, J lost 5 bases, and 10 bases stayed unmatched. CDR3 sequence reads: CASSPPKGQGFRETQYF. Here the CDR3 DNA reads TGTGCCAGCTCACCACCGAAGGGACAGGGTTTCCGGGAGACCCAGTACTTC.

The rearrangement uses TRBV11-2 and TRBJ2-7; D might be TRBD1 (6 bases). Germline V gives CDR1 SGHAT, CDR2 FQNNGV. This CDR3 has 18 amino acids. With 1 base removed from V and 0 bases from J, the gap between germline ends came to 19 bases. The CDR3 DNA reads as TGTGCCAGCAGCTTAGTGGGGTTGGGGGCACCCAGCTCCTACGAGCAGTACTTC. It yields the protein CASSLVGLGAPSSYEQYF.

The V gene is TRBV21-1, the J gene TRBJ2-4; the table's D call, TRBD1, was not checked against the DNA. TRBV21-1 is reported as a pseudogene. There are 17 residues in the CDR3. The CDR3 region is CASSKAGGQGMGNIQYF. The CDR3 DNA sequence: TGTGCCAGCAGCAAAGCAGGGGGACAGGGGATGGGTAACATTCAGTACTTC.

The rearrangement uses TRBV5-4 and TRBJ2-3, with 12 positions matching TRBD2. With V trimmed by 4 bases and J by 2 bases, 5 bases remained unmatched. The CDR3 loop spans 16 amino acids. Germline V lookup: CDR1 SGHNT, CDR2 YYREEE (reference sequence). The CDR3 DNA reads TGTGCCAGCAGCGGGCGGACTAGCGGGATCACAGATACGCAGTATTTT. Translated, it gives CASSGRTSGITDTQYF.

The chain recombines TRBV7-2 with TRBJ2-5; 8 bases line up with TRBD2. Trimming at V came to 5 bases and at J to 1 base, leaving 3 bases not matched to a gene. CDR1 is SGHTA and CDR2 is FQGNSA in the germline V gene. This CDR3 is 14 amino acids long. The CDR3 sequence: CASSIGGGQETQYF. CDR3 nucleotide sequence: TGTGCCAGCAGCATCGGGGGGGGCCAAGAGACCCAGTACTTC.

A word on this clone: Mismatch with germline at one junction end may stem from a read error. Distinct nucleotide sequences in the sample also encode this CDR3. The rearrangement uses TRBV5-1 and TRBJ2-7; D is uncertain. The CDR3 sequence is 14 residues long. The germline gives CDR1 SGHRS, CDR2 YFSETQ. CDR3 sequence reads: CASSLTGRSYEQYF. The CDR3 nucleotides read TGCGCCAGCAGCTTGACGGGTCGGTCCTACGAGCAGTATTTC.

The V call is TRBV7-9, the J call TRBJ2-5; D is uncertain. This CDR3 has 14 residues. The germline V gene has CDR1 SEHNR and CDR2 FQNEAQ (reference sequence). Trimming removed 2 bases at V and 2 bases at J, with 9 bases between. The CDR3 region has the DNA TGTGCCAGCAGCTTACGACGGAGTCAAGAGACCCAGTACTTC. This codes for CASSLRRSQETQYF.

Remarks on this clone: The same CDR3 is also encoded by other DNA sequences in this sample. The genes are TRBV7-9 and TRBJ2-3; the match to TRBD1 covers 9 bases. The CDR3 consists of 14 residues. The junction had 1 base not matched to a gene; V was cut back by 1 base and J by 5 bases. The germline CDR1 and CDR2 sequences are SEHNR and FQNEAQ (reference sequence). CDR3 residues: CASSLGDREDTQYF. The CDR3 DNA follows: TGTGCCAGCAGCTTAGGGGACAGGGAAGATACGCAGTATTTT.

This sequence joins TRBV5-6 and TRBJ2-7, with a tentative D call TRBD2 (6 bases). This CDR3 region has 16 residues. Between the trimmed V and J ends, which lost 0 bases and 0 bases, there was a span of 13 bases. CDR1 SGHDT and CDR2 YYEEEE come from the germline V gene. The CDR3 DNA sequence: TGTGCCAGCAGCTTGGACGGGAGTGGGAGCTCCTACGAGCAGTACTTC. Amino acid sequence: CASSLDGSGSSYEQYF.

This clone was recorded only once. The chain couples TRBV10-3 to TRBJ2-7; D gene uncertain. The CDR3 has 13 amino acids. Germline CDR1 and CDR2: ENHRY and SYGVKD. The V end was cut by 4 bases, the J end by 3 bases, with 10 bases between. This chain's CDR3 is CAISAQLSYEQYF. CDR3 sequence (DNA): TGTGCCATCAGTGCCCAACTTAGCTACGAGCAGTACTTC.

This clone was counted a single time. CDR3 loop: CASSSVPGNTIYF. The CDR3 nucleotides are TGCGCCAGCAGCTCAGTTCCTGGAAACACCATATATTTT. This rearrangement joins TRBV5-1 to TRBJ1-3; D not resolved. This CDR3 has 13 amino acids. The germline V gene has CDR1 SGHRS and CDR2 YFSETQ. V lost 3 bases, J lost 2 bases, and 6 bases lay in between.